This TCR beta chain was recorded in a study of STAT5B mutations in CD4+ large granular lymphocyte leukemia. Sequencing was at survey level. In the authors' methods: A productive frequency of 2.59 x 10-5 was the lowest detectable. The method was immunoSEQ multiplex PCR; TCRdb's version includes in-frame clones alone and lacks a portion of them. V and J calls and clone size are given by that table; D and trimming were obtained from the DNA. The sample has about 33,000 clones; roughly four fifths are singletons. Findings and limits, study-wide: No patients shared main leukemic clonotypes, though roughly 27% appeared at low frequency elsewhere.

Worth noting for this clone: Its antigen is currently unknown.

The CDR3 length is 14 residues. V was pared by 5 bases and J by 3 bases, with 11 bases between. The germline V gene has CDR1 SGHAT and CDR2 FQNNGV. The clonotype comes from a human donor in good health. The rearrangement uses TRBV11-2 and TRBJ1-3; possibly TRBD1 for D (5 bases). The sequenced sample consisted of CD4+ T cells from blood buffy coats. The CDR3 region is CASSRDRFGNTIYF. The CDR3 DNA follows: TGTGCCAGCAGCCGAGACAGATTTGGAAACACCATATATTTT.